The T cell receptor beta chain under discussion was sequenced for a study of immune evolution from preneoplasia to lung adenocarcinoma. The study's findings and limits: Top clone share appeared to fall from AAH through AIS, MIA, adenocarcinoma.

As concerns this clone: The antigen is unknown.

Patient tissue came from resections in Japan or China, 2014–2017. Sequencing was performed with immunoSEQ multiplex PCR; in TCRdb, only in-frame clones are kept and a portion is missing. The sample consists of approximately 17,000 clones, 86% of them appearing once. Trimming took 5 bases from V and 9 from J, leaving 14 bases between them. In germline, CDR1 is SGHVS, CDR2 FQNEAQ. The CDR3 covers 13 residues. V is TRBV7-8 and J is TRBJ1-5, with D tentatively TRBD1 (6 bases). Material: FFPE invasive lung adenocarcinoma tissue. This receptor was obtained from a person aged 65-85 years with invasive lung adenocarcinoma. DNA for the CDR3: TGTGCCAGCAGCGGACAGAACCTAGGGCCCCAGCATTTT. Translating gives CASSGQNLGPQHF.